This entry describes one T cell receptor (beta chain). Its target is unknown. This entry belongs to a study of OX40 agonist ivuxolimab in advanced cancers. Study in general: The group had a mean age of roughly 65 years, ranged from roughly 23 to 90, and was roughly 80% male. Partial responses were achieved by three patients, one with hepatocellular carcinoma and two with cutaneous melanoma.

Regarding the study as a whole: The mean number of expanded clones was higher in CD8+ T cells than in CD4+. The study observed clonal expansion of CD4+ and CD8+ blood T cells by week 6 at 0.1 to 3.0 mg/kg.

This table comes from immunoSEQ multiplex PCR, and its TCRdb copy is limited to in-frame clones, with some not included. Of roughly 29,000 clones detected, more than 85% appear once; the ten largest clones hold roughly a fifth. Germline V lookup: CDR1 SEHNR, CDR2 FQNEAQ (reference sequence). V lost 5 bases and J lost 8; bases outside the gene matches: 10. CDR3 length equals 15 residues. The sample here was CD4+ or CD8+ T cells sorted from blood, taken in a trial of the OX40 agonist ivuxolimab. This clonotype was obtained from an adult with an advanced solid tumor such as melanoma, head and neck, liver or kidney cancer. This chain connects TRBV7-9 to TRBJ1-4; TRBD1 agrees at 8 bases. CDR3 sequence (DNA): TGTGCCAGCAGCGGGTTAGACAGGGGAGGCGAAAAACTGTTTTTT. It translates to CASSGLDRGGEKLFF.